These 4 T cell receptor beta chains were sequenced from one sample in a study of Ad26.COV2.S vaccination and SARS-CoV-2 variants. Produced via immunoSEQ multiplex PCR; TCRdb's table is partial and in-frame only. The sample holds roughly 100,000 clones, 80% seen once. The sequencing used peripheral blood, collected after recovery from COVID-19. The receptors here all came from a human donor who had recovered from COVID-19.

The genes are TRBV19 and TRBJ2-2; tentative D call: TRBD1 (6 bases). The CDR3 sequence is 18 residues long. The V gene's germline CDR1 is LNHDA and CDR2 SQIVND (reference sequence). V lost 5 bases and J 0 bases, leaving 19 bases between the germline ends. DNA for the CDR3: TGTGCCAGTAGTCCGACCTTAAGGACAGCAACGAACACCGGGGAGCTGTTTTTT. As protein: CASSPTLRTATNTGELFF.

The chain links TRBV3-1 (or the pseudogene TRBV3-2) to TRBJ1-1; the D gene is possibly TRBD1 (5 bases). Germline V gene lookup returns CDR1 LGHDT and CDR2 YNNKEL (reference sequence). The CDR3 is made up of 15 amino acids. V was pared by 5 bases and J by 5 bases, with 18 bases between. CDR3 region: CASSSLGSEGTEAFF. For the CDR3, the DNA is TGTGCCAGCAGCTCTCTCGGATCCGAGGGGACTGAAGCTTTCTTT.

The chain couples TRBV6-1 to TRBJ1-5, with 8 bases fitting TRBD1. The CDR3 contains 14 residues. J gave up 4 bases and V 2 bases, and 1 base lay outside the gene matches. Germline V gene sequence: CDR1 MNHNS, CDR2 SASEGT. The CDR3 nucleotides are TGTGCCAGCAGTGAACAGGGGGCAAATCAGCCCCAGCATTTT. Its protein product is CASSEQGANQPQHF.

This clone has just a few counts. The rearrangement joins TRBV5-1 to TRBJ1-5; no clear D gene. CDR3 length equals 15 residues. Trimming took 7 bases from V and 2 from J, leaving 16 bases between them. The V gene's germline CDR1 is SGHRS and CDR2 YFSETQ. Here the CDR3 reads CASSGSGRGNQPQHF. The CDR3 DNA reads TGCGCCAGCTCGGGTTCCGGGCGAGGCAATCAGCCCCAGCATTTT.